This is a list of T cell receptor beta chains from one sample in a study of T cell responses to AZD1222 COVID-19 vaccine. Only in-frame clones appear in the TCRdb table, and some are missing; sequencing was by immunoSEQ multiplex PCR. The sample contains some 120,000 clones, roughly nine tenths of which appear only once. Sample: peripheral blood, taken 28 days after the second AZD1222 dose. These receptors all come from an adult who received the AZD1222 COVID-19 vaccine. Each CDR3 is given with its conserved first and last residue. D genes are given only for firm matches. Size is stated for part of the rows, as once, few or many counts, or as a class when the clone is expanded.

>TRBV2|.|TRBJ2-2|few
CASTFGVTGGELFF
TGTGCCAGCACCTTCGGGGTGACAGGAGGGGAGCTGTTTTTT
>TRBV4-3|.|TRBJ2-3|.
CASSQDYGGGFTDTQYF
TGCGCCAGCAGCCAAGATTATGGGGGCGGGTTCACAGATACGCAGTATTTT
>TRBV18|TRBD1|TRBJ1-4|once
CASSPAGTGEKLFF
TGTGCCAGCTCACCAGCCGGGACAGGTGAAAAACTGTTTTTT
>TRBV7-9|TRBD1|TRBJ2-7|few
CASSPWTGLFEQYF
TGTGCCAGCAGCCCTTGGACAGGGTTGTTTGAGCAGTACTTC
>TRBV20-1|.|TRBJ1-4|.
CSAGRGEELFF
TGCAGTGCAGGACGAGGGGAGGAACTGTTTTTT
>TRBV9|.|TRBJ2-1|.
CASSPAPSLDEQFF
TGTGCCAGCAGCCCAGCGCCCAGCCTCGATGAGCAGTTCTTC
>TRBV30|.|TRBJ1-1|.
CAWSVLRNTEAFF
TGTGCCTGGAGTGTACTAAGGAACACTGAAGCTTTCTTT
>TRBV24-1|TRBD2|TRBJ2-3|.
CATSDGSGGHTDTQYF
TGTGCCACCAGTGATGGCAGCGGGGGGCACACAGATACGCAGTATTTT
>TRBV5-6|TRBD1|TRBJ1-2|few
CASSLGQGAIIGGYTF
TGTGCCAGCAGCTTGGGGCAGGGGGCCATTATCGGCGGCTACACCTTC
>TRBV3-1/TRBV3-2|.|TRBJ1-2|.
CASSPRFPGRGYGYTF
TGTGCCAGCAGCCCAAGATTCCCCGGGAGGGGCTATGGCTACACCTTC
>TRBV7-6|.|TRBJ1-4|.
CASSYRAGTNEKLFF
TGTGCCAGCAGCTACCGGGCGGGGACTAATGAAAAACTGTTTTTT
>TRBV15|.|TRBJ1-1|.
CATSREYVNTEAFF
TGTGCCACCAGCAGAGAATACGTGAACACTGAAGCTTTCTTT
>TRBV2|.|TRBJ2-3|.
CAGNPGLPSSGTQYF
TGTGCCGGCAACCCCGGACTACCCTCGTCGGGGACGCAGTATTTT
>TRBV18|TRBD2|TRBJ2-2|.
CASSPVGGRVSGELFF
TGTGCCAGCTCACCAGTGGGCGGGAGAGTCTCCGGGGAGCTGTTTTTT
>TRBV27|TRBD1|TRBJ1-2|few
CASSLSGGQGVDYGYTF
TGTGCCAGCAGTTTATCAGGGGGACAGGGTGTTGACTATGGCTACACCTTC
>TRBV7-8|.|TRBJ1-2|.
CASSLGSASYGYTF
TGTGCCAGCAGCTTAGGTTCGGCCTCCTATGGCTACACCTTC
>TRBV11-2|.|TRBJ1-1|.
CASSLSLQNTEAFF
TGTGCCAGCAGCTTATCCCTCCAGAACACTGAAGCTTTCTTT
>TRBV11-2|TRBD1|TRBJ1-1|.
CASRPIYRTGNTEAFF
TGTGCCAGCAGGCCTATATATCGGACAGGGAACACTGAAGCTTTCTTT
>TRBV2|.|TRBJ2-3|.
CATSGAGATDTQYF
TGTGCCACTTCTGGGGCAGGGGCCACAGATACGCAGTATTTT
>TRBV6-2/TRBV6-3|TRBD1|TRBJ1-5|.
CASSDRVGQPQHF
TGTGCCAGCAGCGACAGGGTAGGGCAGCCCCAGCATTTT
>TRBV5-1|.|TRBJ2-5|.
CASSLAEGRETQYF
TGCGCCAGCAGCTTGGCGGAGGGACGAGAGACCCAGTACTTC
>TRBV5-1|.|TRBJ2-1|.
CASSFLEGEQFF
TGCGCCAGCAGCTTTCTAGAGGGTGAGCAGTTCTTC
>TRBV12-3/TRBV12-4|TRBD1|TRBJ1-2|.
CASSLGTVGYTF
TGTGCCAGCAGTCTGGGGACAGTTGGCTACACCTTC
>TRBV4-1|.|TRBJ2-7|.
CASSPAGRLSSYEQYF
TGCGCCAGCAGCCCGGCAGGACGCCTCAGCTCCTACGAGCAGTACTTC
>TRBV19|TRBD2|TRBJ2-5|once
CASSVGGTSGSLETQYF
TGTGCCAGTAGCGTAGGGGGGACTAGCGGGAGTTTAGAGACCCAGTACTTC
>TRBV4-1|TRBD1|TRBJ2-5|once
CASSPGQGWATQYF
TGCGCCAGCAGCCCGGGACAGGGGTGGGCGACCCAGTACTTC
>TRBV2|.|TRBJ1-1|few
CASNPRENTEAFF
TGTGCCAGCAACCCGCGGGAGAACACTGAAGCTTTCTTT
>TRBV7-8|.|TRBJ2-3|.
CASSPERIHTDTQYF
TGTGCCAGCAGCCCCGAGCGGATCCACACAGATACGCAGTATTTT